This T cell receptor (beta chain) appears in the sequencing data of a study of blood T cells in healthy people across ages. This clonotype was seen a few times. The germline CDR1 and CDR2 sequences are LGHDT and YNNKEL (reference sequence). This CDR3 is built from 17 residues. Trimming took 0 bases from V and 2 from J, leaving 15 bases between them. The authors ran a second PCR of about 7 to 11 cycles using a sample-barcoded 5' primer and a J-beta primer mix. TCRdb re-called the 5' RACE reads through MiXCR, storing one row per CDR3 protein. The table has hundreds of thousands of distinct CDR3 sequences, roughly 25% seen once. The sample also formed part of further work on T cells of mothers and their children.

The origin of this receptor is a boy aged 10-17 years in good health. The specimen sequenced was blood. V and J are TRBV3-1 and TRBJ2-3; a possible D gene is TRBD2 (6 bases). DNA for the CDR3: TGTGCCAGCAGCCAAGAGTTCCGGGACTCCTACACAGATACGCAGTATTTT. The encoded protein is CASSQEFRDSYTDTQYF.